Given below is one T cell receptor beta chain in context. This specimen belongs to a study of blood T cells in healthy people across ages. Then a second PCR, running roughly 7 to 11 cycles, was carried out with a sample-barcoded 5' primer and a J-beta primer mix. Every sample gave at least 3 million paired-end reads containing CDR3. MiXCR, run by TCRdb on the 5' RACE reads, gives a single entry per CDR3 protein. The repertoire includes more than 800,000 distinct CDR3 sequences, 25% to 35% of them detected once, and 17% sits in the top ten. The CDR3 is 13 amino acids. Germline V gene sequence: CDR1 KGHSH, CDR2 LQKENI. With V trimmed by 5 bases and J by 8 bases, 8 bases remained unmatched.

V is TRBV18 and J is TRBJ1-2; 7 bases match TRBD1. This clonotype originated in a woman older than 75 in good health. The sample was blood. The CDR3 region is CASSTRTGVGYTF. As DNA, the CDR3 is TGTGCCAGCTCAACGCGGACAGGAGTAGGCTACACCTTC.